Listed below are T cell receptor beta chains from one sample, sequenced in a study of shared clonotypes between healthy human individuals. Profiling relied on immunoSEQ multiplex PCR, and the TCRdb table lists in-frame clones only, not all of them. Here the sample spans nearly 2 million clones, approximately 94% being singletons. The sample consisted of naive CD8+ T cells sorted from blood. The receptors were sampled from a man between 18 and 29 years old in good health. Each CDR3 is given with its conserved first and last residue. The D gene is left open where the match is weak. Clone size is shown for a subset of rows, as once, few, many or a class of expanded clone.

clone_size cdr3_length d_call j_call v_call cdr3_nt cdr3_aa
- 18 TRBD1 TRBJ2-2 TRBV19 TGTGCCAGTAGTATAGAAGGGGATGCAGGGGGCGAAACCGGGGAGCTGTTTTTT CASSIEGDAGGETGELFF
once 14 - TRBJ2-7 TRBV5-1 TGCGCCAGCAGCCCATGGACAGCTTCTTACGAGCAGTACTTC CASSPWTASYEQYF
- 16 - TRBJ1-3 TRBV7-9 TGTGCCAGCAGCCCCTGGGACCGTAGCTCTGGAAACACCATATATTTT CASSPWDRSSGNTIYF
- 15 TRBD1 TRBJ2-7 TRBV9 TGTGCCAGCAGCCCATCAGGGGGCTTCTCCTACGAGCAGTACTTC CASSPSGGFSYEQYF
- 14 - TRBJ2-7 TRBV27 TGTGCCAGCAGTTTATCGTCAGAAGATTACGAGCAGTACTTC CASSLSSEDYEQYF
- 14 TRBD1 TRBJ1-2 TRBV27 TGTGCCAGCAGTCCGACAGGGATATACCATGGCTACACCTTC CASSPTGIYHGYTF
once 13 TRBD1 TRBJ2-7 TRBV5-4 TGTGCCAGCAGGAACAGGGGAACCTACGAGCAGTACTTC CASRNRGTYEQYF
- 16 - TRBJ2-1 TRBV7-9 TGTGCCAGCAGCCCCAATTTCGAGGGGTGGACCAATGAGCAGTTCTTC CASSPNFEGWTNEQFF
- 16 - TRBJ2-3 TRBV5-1 TGCGCCAGCAGCTTGTACGGTCTTACCAGTCCAGATACGCAGTATTTT CASSLYGLTSPDTQYF
- 14 - TRBJ2-7 TRBV6-6 TGTGCCAGCAGTCCCAGTGGGGGGAATTACGAGCAGTACTTC CASSPSGGNYEQYF
- 13 - TRBJ2-1 TRBV27 TGTGCCAGCAGTTTATCCCCGCGCAATGAGCAGTTCTTC CASSLSPRNEQFF
- 12 - TRBJ2-7 TRBV29-1 TGCAGCGTTTGCGTACAGGGCTACGAGCAGTACTTC CSVCVQGYEQYF